This T cell receptor beta chain stems from a study of cytomegalovirus exposure and HLA in healthy donors. Study summary: A later analysis reported the roughly 120 validation repertoires used the same platform as the approximately 700 first-cohort repertoires.

Germline-derived CDR1 and CDR2 are SEHNR and FQNEAQ (reference sequence). The V segment lost 4 bases and the J segment 2 bases; nucleotides outside the gene matches: 6. This CDR3 is built from 15 residues. For this clone: What it binds is not known.

Repertoires were generated with immunoSEQ multiplex PCR, while TCRdb's copy carries only in-frame clones and drops some. The sample lists approximately 160,000 clones; 80% to 85% were seen once. The study's findings and limits: The authors listed around 150 TCR beta chains as cytomegalovirus-associated. According to a subsequent analysis, TCR clusters from the first cohort were inclined to appear together in the 110 or so validation repertoires.

Material for sequencing was PBMCs. This clonotype originated in a man aged 25 to 40 in good health and CMV-seropositive. This chain uses TRBV7-9 with TRBJ2-3; 7 bases fit TRBD2. As DNA, the CDR3 is TGTGCCAGCAGCTCCCCAGCGGGAACCACAGATACGCAGTATTTT. As protein: CASSSPAGTTDTQYF.